The next 5 T cell receptor beta chains were all read from a single sample in a study of T cells in Graves' hyperthyroidism and ophthalmopathy. RNA transcripts served as the template for amplifying TCR beta CDR3 regions. With the HTBI primer set, the TCR CDR3 went through a first round of RT-PCR. TCRdb passed the multiplex PCR reads through MiXCR, listing each CDR3 protein once. The table shows under 700,000 distinct CDR3 sequences, with 16% occurring only once. Material: blood. The receptors here all came from a young woman with Graves' hyperthyroidism.

This clonotype was picked up a small number of times. This chain connects TRBV7-2 to TRBJ1-3; D ambiguous. Per germline, CDR1 SGHTA and CDR2 FQGNSA. This CDR3 contains 13 residues. Between the trimmed V and J ends, which lost 0 bases and 4 bases, there was a span of 4 bases. The DNA for the CDR3 is TGTGCCAGCAGCTTAGCCCAGGGAAACACCATATATTTT. As protein: CASSLAQGNTIYF.

There are a few counts of this clonotype. This chain connects TRBV29-1 to TRBJ2-3; 8 bases match TRBD1. The CDR3 sequence is 15 residues long. The J segment lost 3 bases and the V segment lost 5 bases, leaving 10 bases of the junction unmatched. Germline V lookup: CDR1 SQVTM, CDR2 ANQGSEA. CDR3 coding DNA: TGCAGCGTTCGTCCAGGCAGGGGGCCGACAGATACGCAGTATTTT. It translates to CSVRPGRGPTDTQYF.

This clonotype was seen many times. The chain links TRBV3-1 to TRBJ2-1; TRBD2 matches at 11 bases. The CDR3 sequence is 16 residues long. Losses at the gene ends were 0 bases for V and 6 bases for J; bases not matched to a gene: 4. Germline-derived CDR1 and CDR2 are LGHDT and YNNKEL (reference sequence). Here the CDR3 reads CASSQDRLAGGNEQFF. DNA of the CDR3: TGTGCCAGCAGCCAAGATCGGCTAGCGGGGGGCAATGAGCAGTTCTTC.

V usage is TRBV6-2 or TRBV6-3 and J usage is TRBJ1-5; D unresolved. This CDR3 spans 12 amino acids. V was trimmed by 8 bases and J by 11 bases, leaving 16 bases between them. CDR1 and CDR2 (germline): MNHEY, SVGEGT. The CDR3 reads CASGNSLGAQHF. The CDR3 coding sequence is TGTGCCAGCGGTAATTCCCTCGGAGCCCAGCATTTT.

This clonotype has a count of ten or more. The rearrangement links TRBV28 to TRBJ2-1; D is unclear. Germline V gene sequence: CDR1 MDHEN, CDR2 SYDVKM. The ends were cut back, 5 bases at V and 8 bases at J, with 7 bases in the middle. The CDR3 covers 11 residues. The CDR3, as DNA: TGTGCCAGCAGTACCAAGGATGAGCAGTTCTTC. It yields the protein CASSTKDEQFF.